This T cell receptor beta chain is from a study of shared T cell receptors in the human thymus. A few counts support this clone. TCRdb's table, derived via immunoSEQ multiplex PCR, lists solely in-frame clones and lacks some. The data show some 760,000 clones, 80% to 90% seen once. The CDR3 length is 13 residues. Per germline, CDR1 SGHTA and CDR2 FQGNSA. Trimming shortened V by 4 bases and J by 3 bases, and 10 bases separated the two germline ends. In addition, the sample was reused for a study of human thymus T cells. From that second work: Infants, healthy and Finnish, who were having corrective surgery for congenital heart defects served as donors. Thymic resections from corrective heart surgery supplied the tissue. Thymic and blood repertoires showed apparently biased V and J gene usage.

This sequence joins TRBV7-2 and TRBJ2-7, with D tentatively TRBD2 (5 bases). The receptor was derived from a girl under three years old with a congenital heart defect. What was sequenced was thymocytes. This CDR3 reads CASSSGLGYEQYF. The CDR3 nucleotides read TGTGCCAGCAGCTCCGGACTCGGCTACGAGCAGTACTTC.